The clone carrying this T cell receptor (beta chain) was seen a handful of times. The data were taken from a study of blood T cell repertoires in COVID-19. Clones were sequenced by immunoSEQ multiplex PCR, and TCRdb holds only the in-frame ones, with some missing. The data contain about 480,000 clones, approximately 90% of them singletons. The CDR3 extends over 14 amino acids. This clonotype originated in a woman between 18 and 30 years old with acute COVID-19. The rearrangement links TRBV21-1 to TRBJ1-2; the D segment call TRBD1 is taken from the table without a DNA check. TRBV21-1 is flagged as a pseudogene. Sequenced input: PBMCs or T cells enriched from blood (not recorded which). The CDR3 DNA is TGTGCCACCACCTCCTGGACAGCTAACTATGGCTACACCTTC. It encodes CATTSWTANYGYTF.